This TCR beta chain was identified during a study of identical twins. This clonotype was seen a handful of times. Unique molecular identifiers were present on the cDNA, and a universal primer site came from template switching. A single record per CDR3 protein comes from TCRdb applying MiXCR to the 5' RACE reads. This sample has around 280,000 distinct CDR3 sequences, with approximately 8% found just once. Losses at the gene ends were 7 bases for V and 9 bases for J; bases not matched to a gene: 9. CDR1 is SGDLS and CDR2 is YYNGEE in the germline V gene. The CDR3 contains 14 residues. Every donor was a healthy Caucasian. The same sample was also used in a study of yellow fever vaccine responses in identical twins.

This chain joins TRBV9 and TRBJ2-2; TRBD2 matches 10 bases. Sequencing used memory (CD45RO+) T cells sorted from blood. This receptor was taken from a woman between 18 and 30 years old in good health. Here the CDR3 DNA reads TGTGCCAGCTCAACTAGCGGGACGTACAGGGAGCTGTTTTTT. Protein sequence: CASSTSGTYRELFF.